A selection of T cell receptor beta chains follows, all from one sample in a study of blood T cell repertoires in COVID-19. Clones were read by immunoSEQ multiplex PCR, and TCRdb kept only the in-frame ones, dropping some. The data show some 500,000 clones, roughly nine tenths seen once. The sequenced sample consisted of peripheral blood. All receptors come from a woman aged 45-65 years with COVID-19, enrolled during active disease. CDR3s include the opening cysteine and the closing phenylalanine or tryptophan. D genes are given only for firm matches. The listing skips clone size in some rows; elsewhere it reads once, few, many or a size class.

>-|-|TRBV6-4|TRBJ2-2
CASSEISTASITGELFF
TGTGCCAGCAGTGAGATTTCGACTGCCTCTATCACCGGGGAGCTGTTTTTT
>-|TRBD1|TRBV10-3|TRBJ1-1
CATTGMNTEAFF
TGTGCCACGACAGGGATGAACACTGAAGCTTTCTTT
>once|-|TRBV9|TRBJ2-7
CASSVGAGPSSYEQYF
TGTGCCAGCAGCGTAGGGGCGGGTCCGAGCTCCTACGAGCAGTACTTC
>-|-|TRBV30|TRBJ1-1
CAWSISQGWTEAFF
TGTGCCTGGAGTATCAGCCAGGGATGGACTGAAGCTTTCTTT
>once|TRBD1|TRBV27|TRBJ1-2
CASRMTGRGYTF
TGTGCCAGCAGAATGACAGGGAGAGGCTACACCTTC
>-|TRBD2|TRBV11-3|TRBJ2-1
CASSLPGLAVEQFF
TGTGCCAGCAGCCTACCGGGACTAGCAGTTGAGCAGTTCTTC
>-|-|TRBV6-5|TRBJ2-3
CASKSFGADTQYF
TGTGCCAGCAAGTCCTTCGGGGCAGATACGCAGTATTTT
>-|TRBD1|TRBV6-4|TRBJ1-2
CASRSGQGALGYTF
TGTGCCAGCAGGTCGGGACAGGGGGCCCTAGGCTACACCTTC
>-|TRBD2|TRBV5-4|TRBJ2-7
CASSSLFGSGGNVQYF
TGTGCCAGCAGCTCCCTTTTCGGTAGCGGGGGGAATGTGCAGTACTTC
>once|-|TRBV10-3|TRBJ1-5
CAISEDPTNQPQHF
TGTGCCATCAGTGAGGACCCGACTAATCAGCCCCAGCATTTT
>few|TRBD1|TRBV7-9|TRBJ1-2
CASSFLQGTYGYTF
TGTGCCAGCAGCTTCTTACAGGGGACCTATGGCTACACCTTC
>-|-|TRBV7-3|TRBJ2-1
CASSPPLGLSNEQFF
TGTGCCAGCAGCCCCCCTCTGGGGCTCTCCAATGAGCAGTTCTTC
>-|TRBD1|TRBV28|TRBJ2-1
CASKTGQGYNEQFF
TGTGCCAGCAAAACGGGACAGGGGTACAATGAGCAGTTCTTC
>-|-|TRBV5-1|TRBJ1-2
CASSGQGGYGYTF
TGCGCCAGCAGCGGACAAGGGGGTTATGGCTACACCTTC
>-|-|TRBV7-2|TRBJ1-5
CASSPPGQPQHF
TGTGCCAGCAGCCCTCCCGGTCAGCCCCAGCATTTT
>-|-|TRBV2|TRBJ1-3
CASGGNTIYF
TGTGCCAGCGGGGGGAACACCATATATTTT
>-|-|TRBV5-6|TRBJ2-7
CASSLEHEQYF
TGTGCCAGCAGCTTGGAGCACGAGCAGTACTTC
>-|TRBD1|TRBV19|TRBJ1-4
CASQRQGMSEKLFF
TGTGCCAGCCAGAGACAGGGCATGAGTGAAAAACTGTTTTTT
>-|TRBD2|TRBV18|TRBJ2-3
CASSPLAGGPSSTDTQYF
TGTGCCAGCTCACCACTAGCGGGGGGACCCTCTAGCACAGATACGCAGTATTTT
>once|TRBD2|TRBV27|TRBJ2-1
CASSSSSGGHKYNEQFF
TGTGCCAGCAGTTCCTCTAGCGGGGGCCACAAATACAATGAGCAGTTCTTC
>-|TRBD2|TRBV7-9|TRBJ2-1
CASSPPPSGGAYNEQFF
TGTGCCAGCAGCCCGCCCCCTAGCGGGGGGGCCTACAATGAGCAGTTCTTC
>-|-|TRBV7-9|TRBJ1-6
CASSLQGSNSPLHF
TGTGCCAGCAGCTTACAGGGTTCTAATTCACCCCTCCACTTT
>-|-|TRBV4-2|TRBJ2-1
CASSPSVGPSYNEQFF
TGTGCCAGCAGCCCTAGCGTAGGGCCCTCCTACAATGAGCAGTTCTTC
>-|-|TRBV6-5|TRBJ2-3
CASRAVTGVTDTQYF
TGTGCCAGCAGAGCAGTTACAGGAGTCACAGATACGCAGTATTTT
>-|-|TRBV5-1|TRBJ1-3
CASSLAGRGNTIYF
TGCGCCAGCAGCTTAGCAGGGAGGGGAAACACCATATATTTT
>-|TRBD2|TRBV5-1|TRBJ2-7
CASSLTGGGDEQYF
TGCGCCAGCAGCTTAACAGGCGGGGGGGACGAGCAGTACTTC
>-|TRBD1|TRBV19|TRBJ1-1
CASSTDRGGEAFF
TGTGCCAGTAGTACCGACAGGGGAGGAGAAGCTTTCTTT
>once|TRBD1|TRBV28|TRBJ2-7
CASSGTGTGAYEQYF
TGTGCCAGCAGTGGGACCGGGACAGGGGCCTACGAGCAGTACTTC
>-|TRBD1|TRBV7-6|TRBJ2-7
CASSLPEGQGANYEQYF
TGTGCCAGCAGCCTCCCGGAAGGCCAGGGGGCTAACTACGAGCAGTACTTC